Shown below are 18 T cell receptor beta chains from a single sample sequenced in a study of chemoradiotherapy in HPV16-positive cancers (dated by TCRdb to the early 2020s). Library method: the immunoSEQ multiplex PCR assay. In TCRdb, the immuneACCESS table is reduced to in-frame sequences with V and J assigned. These tables do not hold every clone; where another copy was compared, an unresolved V gene accounts for under half, and the others remain unexplained. The sample table holds roughly 19,000 clones, of which roughly 80% were seen once. About 3.5% of the sample lies in the top ten. Sequencing was performed on blood, taken from a patient who underwent chemoradiotherapy. All receptors derive from a human donor with HPV-associated anogenital cancer.

This rearrangement joins TRBV10-3 to TRBJ2-1; D uncertain. CDR1 is ENHRY and CDR2 is SYGVKD in the germline V gene. This CDR3 is 16 amino acids long. V dropped 11 bases and J dropped 0 bases, with 20 bases sitting between them. The CDR3 region is CAASPSSASSYNEQFF. The CDR3 DNA reads as TGTGCCGCCAGTCCATCAAGCGCGTCCTCCTACAATGAGCAGTTCTTC.

V usage is TRBV29-1 and J usage is TRBJ1-1; D uncertain. CDR1 is SQVTM, CDR2 ANQGSEA, per germline. This CDR3 has 12 amino acids. V was shortened by 4 bases and J by 0 bases, with 6 bases between the two germline ends. The CDR3 is CSVVRLNTEAFF. The CDR3 nucleotides are TGCAGCGTTGTCAGACTGAACACTGAAGCTTTCTTT.

The chain joins TRBV9 to TRBJ2-2; D is undetermined. The CDR3 runs to 13 residues. Per germline, CDR1 SGDLS and CDR2 YYNGEE. V lost 0 bases to trimming and J lost 8 bases, with 8 bases between them. In nucleotides, the CDR3 is TGTGCCAGCAGCGTAGAGAGCAAAGGGGAGCTGTTTTTT. Its translation: CASSVESKGELFF.

This clone was seen only a few times. The V call is TRBV6-1, the J call TRBJ1-2; possible D gene TRBD1, 6 bases. The CDR3 runs 15 residues. V was shortened by 0 bases and J by 5 bases, with 13 bases between the two germline ends. CDR1 and CDR2 from the germline V gene are MNHNS and SASEGT. CDR3 region: CASSEALGGHYGYTF. In DNA form, the CDR3 reads TGTGCCAGCAGTGAAGCTCTAGGGGGGCATTATGGCTACACCTTC.

This clone was seen only once. The J gene is TRBJ2-7, the V gene TRBV5-4; TRBD2 might be the D (5 bases). The V gene lost 4 bases and the J gene lost 3 bases, with 11 bases spanning the gap. Germline CDR1 reads SGHNT; CDR2 reads YYREEE (reference sequence). The CDR3 runs to 13 residues. As DNA, the CDR3 is TGTGCCAGCAGCCTAGCAGCCCGCTACGAGCAGTACTTC. Translation: CASSLAARYEQYF.

This chain connects TRBV7-2 to TRBJ2-1, with a possible D match to TRBD2 (6 bases). CDR1 is SGHTA and CDR2 is FQGNSA in the germline V gene. The ends were cut back, 5 bases at V and 4 bases at J, with 24 bases in the middle. The CDR3 loop spans 18 amino acids. The CDR3 DNA sequence: TGTGCCAGCAGCCAAAATACCCGGACCGGGACTCTTTACAATGAGCAGTTCTTC. Translation gives CASSQNTRTGTLYNEQFF. Based on the CDR3 plus reference TRBV7-2 and TRBJ2-1, the full variable domain is GAGVSQSPSNKVTEKGKDVELRCDPISGHTALYWYRQSLGQGLEFLIYFQGNSAPDKSGLPSDRFSAERTGGSVSTLTIQRTQQEDSAVYLCASSQNTRTGTLYNEQFFGPGTRLTVL.

The chain recombines TRBV5-1 with TRBJ2-6; D call uncertain. The germline V and J ends were trimmed by 4 bases and 0 bases, with 11 bases remaining between them. The length of the CDR3 is 16 residues. Germline-derived CDR1 and CDR2 are SGHRS and YFSETQ. CDR3 region: CASSDGRTSGANVLTF. The CDR3 DNA follows: TGCGCCAGCAGCGACGGACGGACCTCTGGGGCCAACGTCCTGACTTTC.

V gene TRBV11-2 combines with J gene TRBJ2-5; D possibly corresponds to TRBD2 (6 bases). The CDR3 runs 17 residues. Looked up from germline, CDR1 is SGHAT and CDR2 is FQNNGV. V lost 2 bases and J lost 5, with 21 bases in between. DNA of the CDR3: TGTGCCAGCAGCTTAAGCCCTAGCCGGGGGAGTACGGAGACCCAGTACTTC. This codes for CASSLSPSRGSTETQYF.

This clone was seen once. This chain connects TRBV5-1 to TRBJ1-1, with D unclear. Germline V lookup: CDR1 SGHRS, CDR2 YFSETQ. This CDR3 region has 14 residues. Trimming pared 2 bases from V and 5 bases from J, leaving 13 bases between. The CDR3 nucleotides read TGCGCCAGCAGCTTCGGGGATGGAAGTACTGAAGCTTTCTTT. It yields the protein CASSFGDGSTEAFF.

CDR3 amino acids: CASSLWGATDTQYF. The CDR3 DNA follows: TGTGCCAGCAGTTTATGGGGGGCCACAGATACGCAGTATTTT. This sequence joins TRBV27 and TRBJ2-3, with D tentatively TRBD1 or TRBD2 (6 bases each). V was clipped by 1 base and J by 2 bases, with 7 bases between them. Germline CDR1 and CDR2: MNHEY and SMNVEV (reference sequence). The length of the CDR3 is 14 residues.

The gene calls are TRBV19 and TRBJ2-1; 7 bases agree with TRBD2. The germline V gene has CDR1 LNHDA and CDR2 SQIVND (reference sequence). The trim removed 2 bases at V and 3 bases at J, leaving 4 bases unmatched. The CDR3 has 15 amino acids. CDR3 sequence reads: CASSISGTNYNEQFF. CDR3 nucleotides: TGTGCCAGTAGTATATCCGGGACTAACTACAATGAGCAGTTCTTC.

Only a few counts were recorded for this clone. The chain recombines TRBV9 with TRBJ1-3; 8 bases are a match to TRBD1. Germline V gives CDR1 SGDLS, CDR2 YYNGEE. V shed 4 bases and J 0 bases; nucleotides not matched to a gene: 15. This CDR3 spans 19 amino acids. The CDR3 loop reads CASSPRQGRRAFSGNTIYF. Written as DNA, the CDR3 is TGTGCCAGCAGCCCCAGACAGGGGAGGAGGGCTTTCTCTGGAAACACCATATATTTT.

This sequence joins TRBV10-1 and TRBJ2-3; D is uncertain. V shed 5 bases and J shed 4 bases, with 10 bases lying between them. The CDR3 extends over 13 amino acids. From germline, CDR1 is WNHNN and CDR2 SYGVQD (reference sequence). The CDR3 region has the DNA TGCGCCAGCAGTCGTCCCAGGTCAGATACGCAGTATTTT. Residues: CASSRPRSDTQYF.

This rearrangement joins TRBV6-4 to TRBJ2-1, with a weak D call TRBD1 (6 bases). The V end was cut by 4 bases, the J end by 7 bases, with 17 bases between. Germline V gene lookup returns CDR1 MRHNA and CDR2 SNTAGT. This CDR3 is 15 amino acids long. In DNA, the CDR3 is TGTGCCAGCAGTGTAGTGATACAGGGTGATAATGAGCAGTTCTTC. Amino acids: CASSVVIQGDNEQFF.

The chain is built from TRBV2 and TRBJ1-5; possibly TRBD1 for D (5 bases). CDR1 SNHLY and CDR2 FYNNEI come from the germline V gene. The V end lost 2 bases, the J end lost 2 bases, and 16 bases lay between the germline ends. The CDR3 totals 17 residues. The CDR3 loop reads CASSERGDLAGNQPQHF. CDR3 bases: TGTGCCAGCAGTGAACGGGGGGATTTAGCTGGCAATCAGCCCCAGCATTTT.

Only a few counts were recorded for this clone. This rearrangement joins TRBV7-6 to TRBJ2-2, with D perhaps TRBD2 (6 bases). The CDR3 is 16 amino acids. The germline gives CDR1 SGHVS, CDR2 FNYEAQ. The germline V and J ends were trimmed by 3 bases and 2 bases, with 13 bases remaining between them. The CDR3 spells CASSLSASDNTGELFF. DNA of the CDR3: TGTGCCAGCAGCTTGTCTGCTAGCGACAACACCGGGGAGCTGTTTTTT.

As concerns this clone: Different DNA sequences within this sample yield the same CDR3. J is TRBJ1-1 and V is TRBV20-1; no clear D gene. The CDR3 contains 11 residues. The V gene's germline CDR1 is DFQATT and CDR2 SNEGSKA (reference sequence). With 3 bases removed from V and 5 bases from J, the gap between germline ends came to 7 bases. The DNA for the CDR3 is TGCAGTGCTAGCGTAGGGACTGAAGCTTTCTTT. It specifies CSASVGTEAFF.

The CDR3 region is CASSQSQGAYNEQFF. The CDR3 DNA sequence: TGTGCCAGCTCGCAGTCACAGGGAGCCTACAATGAGCAGTTCTTC. The rearrangement uses TRBV18 and TRBJ2-1, with D possibly matching TRBD1 (6 bases). The germline gives CDR1 KGHSH, CDR2 LQKENI. CDR3 size: 15 residues. The V end lost 6 bases, the J end lost 2 bases, and 14 bases lay between the germline ends.